The 29 T cell receptor beta chains reported below all come from one sample, sequenced in a study of cytotoxic CD8 clonotypes in ibrutinib-treated CLL (dated by TCRdb to 2020 to 2022). The library relied on the immunoSEQ multiplex PCR assay. TCRdb mirrors the immuneACCESS table, restricted to in-frame sequences. Some clones are absent from its copies; in checked studies, under half trace to an unresolved V gene, and the reason for the others is unknown. The sample data list over 45,000 clones, and 55% to 70% of these were observed just once. Roughly 21% of the sample comes from the top ten. Read against the paper, the sample's time point label means: 20 to 25 months on ibrutinib. The sample was PBMCs, taken after 24 months of ibrutinib treatment. Source of these receptors: a human donor with chronic lymphocytic leukemia.

The genes are TRBV28 and TRBJ1-2, with a weak D call TRBD1 (5 bases). This CDR3 is 17 amino acids long. V lost 5 bases to trimming and J lost 4 bases, with 23 bases between them. Germline-derived CDR1 and CDR2 are MDHEN and SYDVKM. The CDR3 nucleotides read TGTGCCAGCAGTACCAAGGGGCCCAAAAAGCCCGTCTATGGCTACACCTTC. This encodes CASSTKGPKKPVYGYTF.

The V and J genes are TRBV5-4 and TRBJ2-5, with D tentatively TRBD1 (6 bases). The CDR3 sequence is 14 residues long. V was pared by 1 base and J by 0 bases, with 7 bases between. Per germline, CDR1 SGHNT and CDR2 YYREEE (reference sequence). The CDR3 reads CASSLTGYQETQYF. The DNA for the CDR3 is TGTGCCAGCAGCTTGACAGGGTACCAAGAGACCCAGTACTTC.

By share of the sample, this clone is medium-sized. This sequence joins TRBV27 and TRBJ1-6; D remains ambiguous. The CDR3 covers 15 residues. Germline V gives CDR1 MNHEY, CDR2 SMNVEV (reference sequence). The V gene lost 6 bases and the J gene lost 0 bases, with 9 bases spanning the gap. This chain's CDR3 is CASSPQSSYNSPLHF. The DNA of the CDR3 is TGTGCCAGCAGCCCACAGAGCTCCTATAATTCACCCCTCCACTTT.

This clone was seen many times. V is TRBV5-6 and J is TRBJ2-3; a possible D gene is TRBD2 (7 bases). Trimming took off 6 bases at V and 6 bases at J, with 23 bases between the two ends. This CDR3 comprises 16 residues. Germline loops: CDR1 SGHDT, CDR2 YYEEEE. As DNA, the CDR3 is TGTGCCAGCACCATCAAAGGGGGGGATAACGCTGATACGCAGTATTTT. Its translation is CASTIKGGDNADTQYF.

In its sample, this clone was seen many times. The chain carries TRBV11-1 and TRBJ1-6; D unresolved. Germline-derived CDR1 and CDR2 are SGHAT and FQDESV (reference sequence). The CDR3 consists of 13 residues. The germline V and J ends were trimmed by 2 bases and 9 bases, with 8 bases remaining between them. The CDR3 is CASSLRDISPLHF. CDR3 coding DNA: TGTGCCAGCAGCTTAAGAGATATTTCACCCCTCCACTTT.

This clone appeared many times. This chain's CDR3 is CASSINPSRVNTEAFF. The CDR3 DNA sequence: TGTGCCAGTAGTATAAACCCATCCAGGGTGAACACTGAAGCTTTCTTT. The V and J genes are TRBV19 and TRBJ1-1; TRBD1 might be the D (5 bases). This CDR3 is 16 amino acids long. Trimming took 2 bases from V and 0 from J, leaving 13 bases between them. Germline V gene sequence: CDR1 LNHDA, CDR2 SQIVND (reference sequence).

The chain recombines TRBV5-4 with TRBJ2-5; 11 bases align to TRBD2. The CDR3 totals 16 residues. CDR1 and CDR2 (germline): SGHNT, YYREEE (reference sequence). The J segment lost 4 bases and the V segment lost 0 bases, leaving 5 bases of the junction unmatched. The CDR3 is CASSLATSGIGETQYF. CDR3 sequence (DNA): TGTGCCAGCAGCTTGGCGACTAGCGGGATTGGAGAGACCCAGTACTTC.

In its sample, this clone was seen once. One junction end does not reproduce the germline sequence, and a read error may be involved. The J gene is TRBJ2-3, the V gene TRBV6-1; a weak D match, TRBD2 (7 bases). This CDR3 is built from 17 residues. Germline CDR1 is MNHNS and CDR2 is SASEGT. The chain's CDR3 is CAISESRAGARTDTQYF. The CDR3 region has the DNA TGTGCCATCAGTGAGTCTCGGGCGGGGGCGCGCACAGATACGCAGTATTTT.

The CDR3 DNA reads TGTGCCATCACCAACAACTACGAGCAGTACTTC. Protein: CAITNNYEQYF. The rearrangement links TRBV10-3 to TRBJ2-7; no definite D call. This CDR3 has 11 residues. V was clipped by 7 bases and J by 3 bases, with 7 bases between them. Germline V gene data show CDR1 as ENHRY and CDR2 as SYGVKD.

The chain uses TRBV5-1 and TRBJ2-1; no definite D call. CDR1 and CDR2 (germline): SGHRS, YFSETQ. The CDR3 runs 14 residues. The V end lost 0 bases, the J end lost 2 bases, and 6 bases lay between the germline ends. CDR3 in DNA: TGCGCCAGCAGCTTGGTCCCCCCCTACAATGAGCAGTTCTTC. Its translation: CASSLVPPYNEQFF. Combining the CDR3 with reference TRBV5-1 and TRBJ2-1 gives the whole variable domain KAGVTQTPRYLIKTRGQQVTLSCSPISGHRSVSWYQQTPGQGLQFLFEYFSETQRNKGNFPGRFSGRQFSNSRSEMNVSTLELGDSALYLCASSLVPPYNEQFFGPGTRLTVL.

The chain has TRBV27 and TRBJ2-6, with D unclear. CDR3 length: 13 amino acids. The germline CDR1 and CDR2 sequences are MNHEY and SMNVEV (reference sequence). The V and J ends lost 8 bases and 4 bases respectively, with 9 bases between them. CDR3 residues: CASRQYGANVLTF. The CDR3 DNA reads TGTGCCAGCCGCCAATACGGGGCCAACGTCCTGACTTTC.

The J gene is TRBJ1-1, the V gene TRBV5-5; D is uncertain. The CDR3 length is 12 residues. Per the germline V gene, CDR1 is SGHKS and CDR2 is YYEKEE (reference sequence). V lost 2 bases and J lost 2, with 4 bases in between. The CDR3 coding sequence is TGTGCCAGCAGCTTTACCAACACTGAAGCTTTCTTT. This translates into CASSFTNTEAFF.

The chain joins TRBV2 to TRBJ2-5; 9 bases are a match to TRBD1. Germline V gives CDR1 SNHLY, CDR2 FYNNEI. V was clipped by 3 bases and J by 5 bases; unmatched bases: 7. This CDR3 region has 15 residues. The CDR3 loop reads CASSDGQGSRETQYF. DNA of the CDR3: TGTGCCAGCAGTGACGGACAGGGGTCGAGGGAGACCCAGTACTTC.

The chain combines TRBV14 with TRBJ2-2; the D call may be TRBD1 or TRBD2 (5 bases each). Germline V gene data show CDR1 as SGHDN and CDR2 as FVKESK. The CDR3 consists of 15 residues. Trimming left V 1 base short and J 7 bases short, with 13 bases between. DNA for the CDR3: TGTGCCAGCAGCCAAGTTTACGGGGCTAGCGGGGAGCTGTTTTTT. The encoded protein is CASSQVYGASGELFF. The complete variable domain, with remaining parts taken from reference TRBV14 and TRBJ2-2, reads EAGVTQFPSHSVIEKGQTVTLRCDPISGHDNLYWYRRVMGKEIKFLLHFVKESKQDESGMPNNRFLAERTGGTYSTLKVQPAELEDSGVYFCASSQVYGASGELFFGEGSRLTVL.

This chain uses TRBV11-2 with TRBJ1-5; D is possibly TRBD1 (5 bases). V was cut by 4 bases and J by 5 bases, with 21 bases left in between. In germline, CDR1 is SGHAT, CDR2 FQNNGV. This CDR3 has 17 amino acids. Here the CDR3 reads CASSSVFWGVGDQPQHF. The CDR3 nucleotides read TGTGCCAGCAGCTCTGTCTTTTGGGGGGTTGGCGATCAGCCCCAGCATTTT.

The gene calls are TRBV5-6 and TRBJ2-2; no clear D. The germline V gene encodes CDR1 SGHDT and CDR2 YYEEEE. The ends were cut back, 2 bases at V and 3 bases at J, with 14 bases in the middle. The length of the CDR3 is 16 residues. This CDR3 reads CASSFWRNGDTGELFF. CDR3 nucleotides: TGTGCCAGCAGCTTTTGGCGGAATGGGGACACCGGGGAGCTGTTTTTT.

In regard to this clone: One end of the junction fails to match germline, which may point to a read error. V is TRBV10-3 and J is TRBJ1-3; the D gene is possibly TRBD1 (5 bases). The germline CDR1 and CDR2 sequences are ENHRY and SYGVKD. The CDR3 totals 17 residues. The CDR3 sequence is CASSGAGTKSSGNTIYF. As DNA, the CDR3 is TGTGCCAGCAGTGGAGCCGGGACCAAAAGCTCTGGAAACACCATATATTTT.

The chain recombines TRBV28 with TRBJ2-2; 12 bases agree with TRBD2. J lost 10 bases, V lost 5 bases, and 11 bases had no gene match. The CDR3 has 16 amino acids. The V gene's germline CDR1 is MDHEN and CDR2 SYDVKM. CDR3 DNA: TGTGCCAGCAGTACCCGGACTAGCGGGATTTGGGAGGAGCTGTTTTTT. It yields the protein CASSTRTSGIWEELFF.

This chain links TRBV5-1 with TRBJ2-2; maybe TRBD1 (6 bases). The length of the CDR3 is 15 residues. The V and J ends lost 4 bases and 3 bases respectively, with 13 bases between them. Germline lookup yields CDR1 SGHRS and CDR2 YFSETQ. The CDR3 nucleotides read TGCGCCAGCAGCACCAACAGGGAACACACCGGGGAGCTGTTTTTT. Translating gives CASSTNREHTGELFF. The full variable domain, rest sourced from reference TRBV5-1 and TRBJ2-2, is KAGVTQTPRYLIKTRGQQVTLSCSPISGHRSVSWYQQTPGQGLQFLFEYFSETQRNKGNFPGRFSGRQFSNSRSEMNVSTLELGDSALYLCASSTNREHTGELFFGEGSRLTVL.

This clone has at least ten counts. The chain employs TRBV29-1 and TRBJ2-3; a possible D gene is TRBD2 (5 bases). The CDR3 is 11 residues long. V was clipped by 5 bases and J by 3 bases, with 6 bases between them. Germline CDR1 is SQVTM and CDR2 is ANQGSEA. The CDR3 nucleotides are TGCAGCGTTACTAGAACAGATACGCAGTATTTT. It codes for CSVTRTDTQYF.

The rearrangement joins TRBV5-5 to TRBJ1-6, with 7 bases that match TRBD1. The V gene end was trimmed by 1 base and the J gene end by 5 bases; junction bases not matched to a gene: 3. The CDR3 spans 15 residues. CDR1 SGHKS and CDR2 YYEKEE come from the germline V gene (reference sequence). CDR3: CASSLTGVDNSPLHF. CDR3 sequence (DNA): TGTGCCAGCAGCTTGACAGGGGTTGATAATTCACCCCTCCACTTT.

This chain connects TRBV27 to TRBJ2-1, with 8 bases identical to TRBD1. The V gene end was trimmed by 1 base and the J gene end by 4 bases; junction bases not matched to a gene: 12. The CDR3 is made up of 18 amino acids. Germline loops: CDR1 MNHEY, CDR2 SMNVEV (reference sequence). The CDR3, as DNA: TGTGCCAGCAGTTTATGGCCCTTGGCAGGGGGCTTTTACAATGAGCAGTTCTTC. Amino acid sequence: CASSLWPLAGGFYNEQFF.

V is TRBV11-3 and J is TRBJ2-1; a weak D match, TRBD2 (5 bases). With 2 bases removed from V and 9 bases from J, the gap between germline ends came to 11 bases. CDR3 length equals 13 residues. Germline V gives CDR1 SGHNT, CDR2 YENEEA. The CDR3 DNA follows: TGTGCCAGCAGCTTAAGTCGCGAGGGTGAGCAGTTCTTC. Encoded protein: CASSLSREGEQFF.

The V call is TRBV5-4, the J call TRBJ2-5, with 8 bases fitting TRBD1. CDR3 length: 13 residues. CDR1 is SGHNT, CDR2 YYREEE, per germline (reference sequence). Unmatched junction bases numbered 2, after V lost 2 bases and J lost 5 bases. The CDR3 spells CASSFGQGETQYF. In nucleotides, the CDR3 is TGTGCCAGCAGCTTCGGACAGGGTGAGACCCAGTACTTC.

The chain has TRBV19 and TRBJ2-7, with 7 nucleotides matching TRBD2. The J segment lost 3 bases and the V segment lost 7 bases, leaving 6 bases of the junction unmatched. The CDR3 sequence is 13 residues long. Germline V CDR1 and CDR2: LNHDA, SQIVND (reference sequence). CDR3 amino acids: CASNRGVDYEQYF. In DNA form, the CDR3 reads TGTGCCAGTAATCGGGGGGTGGACTACGAGCAGTACTTC.

The gene calls are TRBV7-2 and TRBJ1-4, with a weak D call TRBD1 (6 bases). The CDR3 is 13 residues long. The germline V gene encodes CDR1 SGHTA and CDR2 FQGNSA. V gave up 3 bases and J gave up 8 bases, with 10 bases separating them. CDR3 in DNA: TGTGCCAGCAGCTTGGACAGAAACGAAAAACTGTTTTTT. Amino acid sequence: CASSLDRNEKLFF.

This rearrangement joins TRBV10-2 to TRBJ2-3; TRBD1 might be the D (6 bases). The length of the CDR3 is 17 residues. Germline V gene sequence: CDR1 WSHSY, CDR2 SAAADI. The V end lost 5 bases, the J end lost 4 bases, and 22 bases lay between the germline ends. The CDR3 is CASSTFRRTEASDTQYF. In DNA, the CDR3 is TGCGCCAGCAGTACCTTTCGCCGGACAGAAGCTTCAGATACGCAGTATTTT.

The chain has TRBV15 and TRBJ2-1, with TRBD2 matching 8 bases. From germline, CDR1 is LNHNV and CDR2 YYDKDF (reference sequence). With V trimmed by 3 bases and J by 3 bases, 7 bases remained unmatched. CDR3 length: 16 amino acids. The CDR3 reads CATSSNPSGHYNEQFF. In nucleotides, the CDR3 is TGTGCCACCAGCAGCAATCCTAGCGGGCACTACAATGAGCAGTTCTTC.

The chain employs TRBV28 and TRBJ2-1; 11 nucleotides match TRBD2. The germline CDR1 and CDR2 sequences are MDHEN and SYDVKM. CDR3 size: 15 residues. V lost 6 bases, J lost 4 bases, and 5 bases stayed unmatched. Here the CDR3 reads CASSGTSGSYNEQFF. The CDR3 region has the DNA TGTGCCAGCAGCGGAACTAGCGGGAGTTACAATGAGCAGTTCTTC.